This T cell receptor (beta chain) was obtained from a study of shared clonotypes between healthy human individuals. The method was immunoSEQ multiplex PCR; TCRdb's version includes in-frame clones alone and lacks a portion of them. The sample lists roughly 2 million clones; about 95% were seen once. Study-level findings and limits: Naive subsets typically showed greater estimated richness than memory subsets.

Trimming stripped 3 bases from V and 3 bases from J, with 10 bases between. The CDR3 runs to 14 residues. CDR1 and CDR2 (germline): MGHRA, YSYEKL. Terminally differentiated effector memory CD45RA+ cells were excluded from the naive CD8 cells, which were CD45RO-negative and positively selected for CCR7. Healthy and HIV-negative, the adult donors had no recent acute infections or vaccinations. Note on this clone: What it binds is not known.

This chain links TRBV4-1 with TRBJ2-3, with D hard to call. The sequence derives from a man younger than 35 in good health. The specimen was naive CD8+ T cells sorted from blood. The CDR3 DNA is TGCGCCAGCAGCCATAGCCTAGGAACAGATACGCAGTATTTT. It translates to CASSHSLGTDTQYF.